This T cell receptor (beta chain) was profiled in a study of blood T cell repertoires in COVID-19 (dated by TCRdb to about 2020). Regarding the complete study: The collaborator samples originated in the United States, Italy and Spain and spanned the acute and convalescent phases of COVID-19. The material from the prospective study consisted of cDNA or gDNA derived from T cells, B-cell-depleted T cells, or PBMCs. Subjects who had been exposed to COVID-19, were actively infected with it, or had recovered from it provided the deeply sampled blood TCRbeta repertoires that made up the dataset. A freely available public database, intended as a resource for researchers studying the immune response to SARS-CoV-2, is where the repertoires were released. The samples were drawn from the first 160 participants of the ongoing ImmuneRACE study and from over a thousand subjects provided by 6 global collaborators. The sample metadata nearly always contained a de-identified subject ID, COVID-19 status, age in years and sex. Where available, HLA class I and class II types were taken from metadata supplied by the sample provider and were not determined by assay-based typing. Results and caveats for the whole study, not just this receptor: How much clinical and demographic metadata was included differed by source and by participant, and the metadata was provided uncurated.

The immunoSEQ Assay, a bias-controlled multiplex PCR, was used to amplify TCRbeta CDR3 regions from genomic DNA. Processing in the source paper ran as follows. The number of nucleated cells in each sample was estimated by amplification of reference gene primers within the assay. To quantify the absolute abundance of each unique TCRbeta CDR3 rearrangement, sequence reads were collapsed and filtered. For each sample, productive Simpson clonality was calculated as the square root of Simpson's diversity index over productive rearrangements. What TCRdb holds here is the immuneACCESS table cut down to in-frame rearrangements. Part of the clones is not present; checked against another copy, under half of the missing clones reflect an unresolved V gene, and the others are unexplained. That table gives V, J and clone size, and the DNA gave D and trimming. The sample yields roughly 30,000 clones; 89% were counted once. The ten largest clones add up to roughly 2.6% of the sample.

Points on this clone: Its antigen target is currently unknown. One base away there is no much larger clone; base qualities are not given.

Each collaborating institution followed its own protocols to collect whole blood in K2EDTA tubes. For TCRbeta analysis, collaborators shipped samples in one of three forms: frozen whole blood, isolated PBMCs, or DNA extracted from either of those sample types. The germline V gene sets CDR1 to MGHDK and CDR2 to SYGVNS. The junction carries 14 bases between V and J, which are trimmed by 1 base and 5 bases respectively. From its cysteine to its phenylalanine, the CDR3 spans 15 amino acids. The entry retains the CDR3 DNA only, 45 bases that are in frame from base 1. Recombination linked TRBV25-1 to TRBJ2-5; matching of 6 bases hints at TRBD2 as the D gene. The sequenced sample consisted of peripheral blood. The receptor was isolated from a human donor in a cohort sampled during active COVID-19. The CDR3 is CASSEWGRSGETQYF. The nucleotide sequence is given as TGTGCCAGCAGTGAATGGGGGAGGAGTGGCGAGACCCAGTACTTC.